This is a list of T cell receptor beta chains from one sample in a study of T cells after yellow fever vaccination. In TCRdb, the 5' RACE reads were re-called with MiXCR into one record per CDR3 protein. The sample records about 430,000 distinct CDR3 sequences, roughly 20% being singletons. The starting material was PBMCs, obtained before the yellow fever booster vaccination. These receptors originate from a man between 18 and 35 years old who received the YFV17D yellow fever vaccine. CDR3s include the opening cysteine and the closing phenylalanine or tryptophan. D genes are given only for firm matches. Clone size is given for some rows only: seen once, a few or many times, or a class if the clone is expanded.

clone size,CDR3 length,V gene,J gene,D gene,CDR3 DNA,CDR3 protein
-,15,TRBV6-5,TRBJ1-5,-,TGTGCCAGCAGTTACTCGGCAGGGGAGCGTCAGCCCCAGCATTTT,CASSYSAGERQPQHF
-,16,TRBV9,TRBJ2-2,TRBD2,TGTGCCAGCAGCTTACTAGCGGGGGCCTCGTCCGGGGAGCTGTTTTTT,CASSLLAGASSGELFF
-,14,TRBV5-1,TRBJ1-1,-,TGCGCCAGCAGCTTGAGTTACGGGAACACTGAAGCTTTCTTT,CASSLSYGNTEAFF
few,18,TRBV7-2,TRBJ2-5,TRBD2,TGTGCCAGCAGTTCTCTGCTCGGTTCTAGCGGTAGCAAAGAGACCCAGTACTTC,CASSSLLGSSGSKETQYF
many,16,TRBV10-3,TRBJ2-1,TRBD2,TGTGCCATCAGTGAGTCCGGAGAGCGGGGGGACAATGAGCAGTTCTTC,CAISESGERGDNEQFF
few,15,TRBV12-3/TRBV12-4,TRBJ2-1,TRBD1,TGTGCCAGCAGGACGGGACAGGGGGCGAAGCTTGAGCAGTTCTTC,CASRTGQGAKLEQFF
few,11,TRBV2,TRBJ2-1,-,TGTGCCAGCACTGGGGTTCATGAGCAGTTCTTC,CASTGVHEQFF
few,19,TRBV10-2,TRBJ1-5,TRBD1,TGCGCCAGCAGGGAACAGGGGATCGGATTTGGCCGAAAAAATCAGCCCCAGCATTTT,CASREQGIGFGRKNQPQHF
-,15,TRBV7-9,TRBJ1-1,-,TGTGCCAGCAGCCGCCTAGGAGGGGCGGGGACTGAAGCTTTCTTT,CASSRLGGAGTEAFF
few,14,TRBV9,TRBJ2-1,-,TGTGCCAGCAGTGGAAGGACCGCGAACAATGAGCAGTTCTTC,CASSGRTANNEQFF
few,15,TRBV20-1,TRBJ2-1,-,TGCAGTGCTAGAGATTCCCTAGCGATTAGGAATGAGCAGTTCTTC,CSARDSLAIRNEQFF
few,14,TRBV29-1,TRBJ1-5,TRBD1,TGCAGCGTGGCCCTCACAGGGGATAATCAGCCCCAGCATTTT,CSVALTGDNQPQHF
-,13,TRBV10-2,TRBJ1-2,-,TGCGCCAGCAGTGTGGGCAGGGTCGGAGGCTACACCTTC,CASSVGRVGGYTF
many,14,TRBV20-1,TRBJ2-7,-,TGCAGTGCTAGAGATGGGGAGTATCCCTACGAGCAGTACTTC,CSARDGEYPYEQYF
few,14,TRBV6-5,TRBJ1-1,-,TGTGCCAGCAGCAAAGGGCCCTTATCGGGGGAAGCTTTCTTT,CASSKGPLSGEAFF
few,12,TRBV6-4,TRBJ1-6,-,TGTGCCAGCAGTGACTCGTCGGTACACCTCCACTTT,CASSDSSVHLHF
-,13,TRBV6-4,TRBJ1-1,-,TGTGCCAGCAGTGACAGAGAATACACTGAAGCTTTCTTT,CASSDREYTEAFF
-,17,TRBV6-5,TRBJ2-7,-,TGTGCCAGCACCCCACATTCTCCGACGGTGAGCTCCTACGAGCAGTACTTC,CASTPHSPTVSSYEQYF
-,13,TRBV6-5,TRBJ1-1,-,TGTGCCAGCAGGTACCTACAAGACACTGAAGCTTTCTTT,CASRYLQDTEAFF
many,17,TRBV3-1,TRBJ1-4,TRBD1,TGTGCCAGCAGCCAAGGACCCGGTGGGACAGGGGATGAAAAACTGTTTTTT,CASSQGPGGTGDEKLFF
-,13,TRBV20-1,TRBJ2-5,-,TGCAGTGCTCCGCCGAGGGGCGCGGAGACCCAGTACTTC,CSAPPRGAETQYF
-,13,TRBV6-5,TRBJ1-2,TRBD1,TGTGCCACCTGGGACAGGGGGGCCTATGGCTACACCTTC,CATWDRGAYGYTF
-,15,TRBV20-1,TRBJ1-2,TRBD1,TGCAGTGCTGGACAGGGGGCAACGATCCCCTATGGCTACACCTTC,CSAGQGATIPYGYTF
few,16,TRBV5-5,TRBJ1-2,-,TGTGCCAGCAGCTTGGCCTTTAACAGCCCAATCTATGGCTACACCTTC,CASSLAFNSPIYGYTF
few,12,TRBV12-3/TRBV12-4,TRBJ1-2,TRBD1,TGTGCCAGCAGTCGACAGGGTTCTGGCTACACCTTC,CASSRQGSGYTF
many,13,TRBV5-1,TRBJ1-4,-,TGCGCCAGCAGTCGGGACGGGAATGAAAAACTGTTTTTT,CASSRDGNEKLFF
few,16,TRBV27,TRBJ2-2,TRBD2,TGTGCCGCGGGGGGGCAGGAACACGCGAACACCGGGGAGCTGTTTTTT,CAAGGQEHANTGELFF
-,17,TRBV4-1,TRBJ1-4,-,TGCGCCAGCAGCCACCTTGGCCAAAATGGGGGTAATGAAAAACTGTTTTTT,CASSHLGQNGGNEKLFF
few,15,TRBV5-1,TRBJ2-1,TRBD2,TGCGCCAGCAGCTTGGAAGCGGGGGCCTGGAATGAGCAGTTCTTC,CASSLEAGAWNEQFF
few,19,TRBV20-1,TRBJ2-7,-,TGCAGTGCTAGAGACGCCTCTCCCCCCGGGCCCCGATCCCCTTACGAGCAGTACTTC,CSARDASPPGPRSPYEQYF
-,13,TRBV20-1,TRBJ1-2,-,TGCAGTGCTAGAGATCCCCAGGTCTATGGCTACACCTTC,CSARDPQVYGYTF
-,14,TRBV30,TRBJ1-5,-,TGTGCCTGGAGTGTACCTTACGACAGCCAGCCCCAGCATTTT,CAWSVPYDSQPQHF
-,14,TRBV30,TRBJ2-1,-,TGTGCCTGGGGTGGAGGGTCTTCGTACAATGAGCAGTTCTTC,CAWGGGSSYNEQFF
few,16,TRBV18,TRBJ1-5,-,TGTGCCAGCTCACCATGGGATGGGGCCGTTAATCAGCCCCAGCATTTT,CASSPWDGAVNQPQHF
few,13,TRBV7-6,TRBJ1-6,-,TGTGCCAGCAGCTTAGGCCCTGATTCACCCCTCCACTTT,CASSLGPDSPLHF
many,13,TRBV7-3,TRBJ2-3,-,TGTGCCAGCAGCCGGGGCATCACAGATACGCAGTATTTT,CASSRGITDTQYF
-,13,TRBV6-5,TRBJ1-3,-,TGTGCCAGCAGACCTCACGACGGAAACACCATATATTTT,CASRPHDGNTIYF
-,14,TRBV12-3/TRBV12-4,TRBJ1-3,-,TGTGCCAGCAGTTTGTGGACATATGGAAACACCATATATTTT,CASSLWTYGNTIYF
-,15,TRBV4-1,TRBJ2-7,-,TGCGCCAGCAGCCAAGGGGCAGGGGGGAACTACGAGCAGTACTTC,CASSQGAGGNYEQYF
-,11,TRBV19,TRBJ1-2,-,TGTGCCAGTAGACAAAGCCAAGGCTACACCTTC,CASRQSQGYTF
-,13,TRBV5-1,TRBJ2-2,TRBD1,TGCGCCAGCACACAGGGGGCGGCCGGGGAGCTGTTTTTT,CASTQGAAGELFF
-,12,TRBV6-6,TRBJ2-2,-,TGTGCCAGCAGGTCCAGGGCCGGGGAGCTGTTTTTT,CASRSRAGELFF
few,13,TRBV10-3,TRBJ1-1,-,TGTGCCATTGGGACCACGGAGAGCGCTGAAGCTTTCTTT,CAIGTTESAEAFF
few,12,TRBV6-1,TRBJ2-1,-,TGTGCCAGCAGTTCCGTGGGGAATGAGCAGTTCTTC,CASSSVGNEQFF
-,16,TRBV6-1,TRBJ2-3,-,TGTGCCAGCAGTGGGAATCGGGGGGCTAGCACAGATACGCAGTATTTT,CASSGNRGASTDTQYF
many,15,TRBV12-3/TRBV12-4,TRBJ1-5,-,TGTGCCAGCAAGATAACAGAGCTTAGCAATCAGCCCCAGCATTTT,CASKITELSNQPQHF
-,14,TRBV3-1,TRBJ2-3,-,TGTGCCACCGCAAGGGACCCTTCGTTCGATACGCAGTATTTT,CATARDPSFDTQYF
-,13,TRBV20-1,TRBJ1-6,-,TGCAGTGCTAGTAGGGATGGAAATTCACCCCTCCACTTT,CSASRDGNSPLHF
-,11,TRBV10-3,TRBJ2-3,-,TGTGCCATCAGAATAGCAGATACGCAGTATTTT,CAIRIADTQYF
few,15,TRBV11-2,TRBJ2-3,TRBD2,TGTGCCAGCAGCCCAGGCGGGAGGGTCACAGATACGCAGTATTTT,CASSPGGRVTDTQYF
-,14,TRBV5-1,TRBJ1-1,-,TGCGCCAGCAGCTTGGAACAGATGAACACTGAAGCTTTCTTT,CASSLEQMNTEAFF
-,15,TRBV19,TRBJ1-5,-,TGTGCCAGTAGTCCCCAGGCGGTCCCAGGGATACCCCAGCATTTT,CASSPQAVPGIPQHF
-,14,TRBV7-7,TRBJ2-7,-,TGTGCCAGCAGCTTAAACAGCAACTCCTACGAGCAGTACTTC,CASSLNSNSYEQYF